Following are 22 T cell receptor beta chains from one sample sequenced in a study of cytomegalovirus exposure and HLA in healthy donors. PCR used 60 Vbeta primers and 13 Jbeta primers. Profiling relied on immunoSEQ multiplex PCR, and the TCRdb table lists in-frame clones only, not all of them. There are roughly 150,000 clones in the sample; around 79% occur only once, and 2.5% lies in the top ten. Sequenced: PBMCs. All receptors derive from a female donor in good health and CMV-seronegative.

V usage is TRBV4-3 and J usage is TRBJ2-1, with TRBD2 matching 7 bases. V shed 1 base, J shed 9 bases, and the junction held 18 bases outside the gene matches. There are 18 residues in the CDR3. Germline V gives CDR1 LGHNA, CDR2 YSLEER. CDR3 protein: CASSQGPRLAASRGEQFF. CDR3 nucleotide sequence: TGCGCCAGCAGCCAAGGCCCCCGCCTAGCGGCCTCCCGGGGTGAGCAGTTCTTC.

The rearrangement joins TRBV28 to TRBJ1-4; maybe TRBD1 (5 bases). Germline V gives CDR1 MDHEN, CDR2 SYDVKM. The CDR3 extends over 14 amino acids. With 8 bases removed from V and 5 bases from J, the gap between germline ends came to 15 bases. As DNA, the CDR3 is TGTGCCAGCGGAAAACAGGTGAAAAATGAAAAACTGTTTTTT. Protein product: CASGKQVKNEKLFF.

This clone turned up a few times. The chain uses TRBV9 and TRBJ2-1; 7 nucleotides match TRBD2. Germline CDR1 and CDR2: SGDLS and YYNGEE. The CDR3 is made up of 13 amino acids. With 1 base clipped from V and 5 bases from J, the junction kept 0 bases outside the gene matches. The CDR3, as DNA: TGTGCCAGCAGCGTAAGCGGGGACAATGAGCAGTTCTTC. Translating it yields CASSVSGDNEQFF.

V usage is TRBV9 and J usage is TRBJ2-2; 7 positions agree with TRBD2. After removal of 3 bases from V and 0 bases from J, the junction contained 2 bases not matched to a gene. The CDR3 extends over 15 amino acids. In germline, CDR1 is SGDLS, CDR2 YYNGEE. The CDR3 DNA is TGTGCCAGCAGCGCGGGGGGTCCGAACACCGGGGAGCTGTTTTTT. This encodes CASSAGGPNTGELFF.

The J gene is TRBJ2-2, the V gene TRBV7-3; 9 bases are a match to TRBD2. The CDR3 length is 17 residues. The V gene end was trimmed by 5 bases and the J gene end by 2 bases; junction bases not matched to a gene: 9. Looked up from germline, CDR1 is SGHTA and CDR2 is FQGTGA. The CDR3 coding sequence is TGTGCCAGCAGCCCCCCCGGGACTAGCAAAAACACCGGGGAGCTGTTTTTT. As protein: CASSPPGTSKNTGELFF.

CDR3 region: CASSPYGSSEKLFF. The CDR3, as DNA: TGTGCCAGCTCACCCTACGGTTCTAGTGAAAAACTGTTTTTT. The J gene is TRBJ1-4, the V gene TRBV18, with D unresolved. Trimming shortened V by 3 bases and J by 7 bases, and 12 bases separated the two germline ends. CDR1 and CDR2 from the germline V gene are KGHSH and LQKENI. This CDR3 comprises 14 residues.

The chain has TRBV4-1 and TRBJ2-7; 7 nucleotides line up with TRBD1. The germline V gene has CDR1 MGHRA and CDR2 YSYEKL. The CDR3 is 15 residues long. Trimming removed 4 bases from V and 4 bases from J; junction bases left unmatched: 10. This CDR3 is CASSLASQQGYEQYF. The CDR3 DNA reads TGCGCCAGCAGCCTGGCATCTCAACAGGGGTACGAGCAGTACTTC.

J is TRBJ2-1 and V is TRBV7-2; 9 bases align to TRBD2. Germline CDR1 reads SGHTA; CDR2 reads FQGNSA. After removal of 6 bases from V and 4 bases from J, the junction contained 7 bases not matched to a gene. The CDR3 has 15 residues. In DNA, the CDR3 is TGTGCCAGCAGGTTTGGCGGGGGGGCTTACAATGAGCAGTTCTTC. It is translated as CASRFGGGAYNEQFF. The full variable domain, its missing parts supplied by reference TRBV7-2 and TRBJ2-1, is GAGVSQSPSNKVTEKGKDVELRCDPISGHTALYWYRQSLGQGLEFLIYFQGNSAPDKSGLPSDRFSAERTGGSVSTLTIQRTQQEDSAVYLCASRFGGGAYNEQFFGPGTRLTVL.

This clone was detected a few times. The CDR3 nucleotides read TGTGCCAGCAGCTTACACAGGGGCGGGGCCGAGCAGTACTTC. Amino acid sequence: CASSLHRGGAEQYF. The V gene is TRBV7-2, the J gene TRBJ2-7, with TRBD1 as a possible D gene (7 bases). The CDR3 is 14 amino acids. Germline V gene lookup returns CDR1 SGHTA and CDR2 FQGNSA. The V end lost 2 bases, the J end lost 6 bases, and 14 bases lay between the germline ends. Looking up the rest from reference TRBV7-2 and TRBJ2-7 gives the full variable domain: GAGVSQSPSNKVTEKGKDVELRCDPISGHTALYWYRQSLGQGLEFLIYFQGNSAPDKSGLPSDRFSAERTGGSVSTLTIQRTQQEDSAVYLCASSLHRGGAEQYFGPGTRLTVT.

This rearrangement joins TRBV19 to TRBJ2-4; 7 bases line up with TRBD2. This CDR3 is 15 amino acids long. J gave up 1 base and V 5 bases, and 5 bases lay outside the gene matches. Germline lookup yields CDR1 LNHDA and CDR2 SQIVND (reference sequence). The CDR3 DNA reads TGTGCCAGTAGTCAGGCGGGGGTTGCCAAAAACATTCAGTACTTC. Translating gives CASSQAGVAKNIQYF.

The J gene is TRBJ1-4, the V gene TRBV13; D may be TRBD1 (6 bases). Germline V lookup: CDR1 PRHDT, CDR2 FYEKMQ (reference sequence). There are 14 residues in the CDR3. V lost 8 bases and J 7 bases, leaving 17 bases between the germline ends. The CDR3 loop is CASGARDTFEKLFF. In DNA, the CDR3 is TGTGCCAGCGGCGCCCGGGACACGTTTGAAAAACTGTTTTTT.

The chain uses TRBV9 and TRBJ2-7, with TRBD2 matching 8 bases. Unmatched junction bases numbered 5, after V lost 3 bases and J lost 0 bases. The CDR3 is made up of 15 amino acids. The germline V gene encodes CDR1 SGDLS and CDR2 YYNGEE. CDR3: CASSGGGGSSYEQYF. The CDR3 DNA is TGTGCCAGCAGCGGGGGCGGGGGGAGCTCCTACGAGCAGTACTTC.

The CDR3 protein is CAISEPLAGIPYEQYF. In DNA, the CDR3 is TGTGCCATCAGTGAGCCCCTGGCCGGGATACCCTACGAGCAGTACTTC. The chain links TRBV10-3 to TRBJ2-7, with a tentative D call TRBD2 (5 bases). The germline V gene has CDR1 ENHRY and CDR2 SYGVKD. With 2 bases removed from V and 2 bases from J, the gap between germline ends came to 16 bases. The CDR3 is 16 amino acids.

This clone was observed a single time. The chain has TRBV6-5 and TRBJ2-2; 7 bases fit TRBD1. This CDR3 is built from 16 residues. The V gene end was trimmed by 4 bases and the J gene end by 4 bases; junction bases not matched to a gene: 9. Germline loops: CDR1 MNHEY, CDR2 SVGAGI. The CDR3 is CASSWPTGITTGELFF. The CDR3 DNA follows: TGTGCCAGCAGTTGGCCGACAGGGATAACCACCGGGGAGCTGTTTTTT.

J is TRBJ1-2 and V is TRBV28; 7 bases map to TRBD1. This CDR3 region has 15 residues. The V gene's germline CDR1 is MDHEN and CDR2 SYDVKM. The ends lost 3 bases at V and 4 bases at J; junction bases unmatched: 8. CDR3 residues: CASSLGAGQSYGYTF. CDR3 DNA sequence: TGTGCCAGCAGTTTGGGGGCGGGACAGAGCTATGGCTACACCTTC.

The J gene is TRBJ2-7, the V gene TRBV5-1; no firm D call. The CDR3 runs 13 residues. V lost 4 bases and J lost 6, with 14 bases in between. Germline V gene data show CDR1 as SGHRS and CDR2 as YFSETQ. The CDR3 spells CASSEPWSGEQYF. The CDR3 DNA reads TGCGCCAGCAGCGAGCCTTGGTCGGGCGAGCAGTACTTC.

The CDR3, as DNA: TGTGCCAGCAGTTTACAGGGCCACGAGCAGTACTTC. Translation gives CASSLQGHEQYF. The chain uses TRBV27 and TRBJ2-7; TRBD1 might be the D (5 bases). The V gene's germline CDR1 is MNHEY and CDR2 SMNVEV (reference sequence). Trimming removed 2 bases from V and 5 bases from J, with 7 bases in between. CDR3 size: 12 residues.

J is TRBJ2-7 and V is TRBV15; D is perhaps TRBD1 (6 bases). The length of the CDR3 is 14 residues. Trimming left V 0 bases short and J 6 bases short, with 12 bases between. Germline V lookup: CDR1 LNHNV, CDR2 YYDKDF (reference sequence). DNA of the CDR3: TGTGCCACCAGCAGAGACAGGGGCATCCGCGAGCAGTACTTC. It specifies CATSRDRGIREQYF. Full variable domain (remainder filled in from reference TRBV15 and TRBJ2-7): DAMVIQNPRYQVTQFGKPVTLSCSQTLNHNVMYWYQQKSSQAPKLLFHYYDKDFNNEADTPDNFQSRRPNTSFCFLDIRSPGLGDTAMYLCATSRDRGIREQYFGPGTRLTVT.

The chain employs TRBV5-1 and TRBJ2-2, with D hard to call. Germline V gene data show CDR1 as SGHRS and CDR2 as YFSETQ. The CDR3 is 15 residues long. V was trimmed by 2 bases and J by 0 bases, leaving 8 bases between them. CDR3 bases: TGCGCCAGCAGCTTTAGTCCTGCGAACACCGGGGAGCTGTTTTTT. Encoded protein: CASSFSPANTGELFF.

The genes are TRBV28 and TRBJ2-1; 8 positions agree with TRBD2. The junction had 5 bases not matched to a gene; V was cut back by 3 bases and J by 13 bases. Germline V gene data show CDR1 as MDHEN and CDR2 as SYDVKM. The CDR3 is made up of 12 amino acids. Here the CDR3 DNA reads TGTGCCAGCAGTTTTCCGGGAGGGCAACAGTTCTTC. Amino acid sequence: CASSFPGGQQFF.

In its sample, this clone was seen a few times. The rearrangement uses TRBV30 and TRBJ1-1; TRBD1 aligns across 7 bases. Germline V gene sequence: CDR1 GTSNPN, CDR2 SVGIG (reference sequence). The junction had 3 bases not matched to a gene; V was cut back by 7 bases and J by 1 base. The CDR3 sequence is 12 residues long. The CDR3 protein is CASRGRNTEAFF. The CDR3 nucleotides read TGTGCCTCCAGGGGGAGGAACACTGAAGCTTTCTTT. The full variable domain, rest sourced from reference TRBV30 and TRBJ1-1, is SQTIHQWPATLVQPVGSPLSLECTVEGTSNPNLYWYRQAAGRGLQLLFYSVGIGQISSEVPQNLSASRPQDRQFILSSKKLLLSDSGFYLCASRGRNTEAFFGQGTRLTVV.

V is TRBV5-1 and J is TRBJ1-1, with D possibly TRBD1 on 5 matching bases. V was pared by 5 bases and J by 7 bases, with 15 bases between. The CDR3 is 13 residues long. Germline CDR1 reads SGHRS; CDR2 reads YFSETQ. The CDR3 coding sequence is TGCGCCAGCAGGAAAAGACAGCTGGATGAAGCTTTCTTT. Protein product: CASRKRQLDEAFF.